This TCR beta chain was captured by sequencing in a study of long-term antiretroviral therapy in people with HIV (dated by TCRdb to between 2021 and 2024). The study in broad terms: The earliest samples were collected roughly a decade before the 2015 WHO recommendation for immediate ART, at a time when ART was usually postponed until CD4 counts fell. The cohort contributed 150 to 200 cryopreserved PBMC samples from around 30 adults with confirmed HIV infection, collected serially over a mean of about six years (range 1-12). No cross-contamination during QIAcube processing was shown when test extractions of a monoclonal T-cell line were performed alongside approximately 32 polyclonal samples. Eleven of the 30 participants with HIV were female. This retrospective serial study examined whether starting ART and sustained HIV suppression were associated with changes in the composition and diversity of the TRB repertoire in peripheral blood. General findings and caveats noted by the study authors: Compared with controls, HIV repertoires had narrower CDR3 length ranges, and the network structure pointed to an antigen-experienced repertoire that shifted only slightly toward naive after ART. No data were available on ART adherence, viral resistance or therapy changes, limiting inferences about post-ART repertoire changes. Because pre-ART samples had limited cell numbers, unsorted PBMC were profiled rather than sorted CD4+ and CD8+ T cells. A significant increase in TRB diversity was found to be associated with ART initiation, although TRB diversity was observed to remain significantly below that of transplant donor controls even after long-term ART. The repertoire was dominated across all time points by expanded TRB clones identified before ART initiation, although this dominance was seen to fluctuate and to decrease in many PLHIV after ART. Owing to limited PBMC availability, only the TCR beta chain was sequenced, without alpha chain pairing. The samples span the years 2004 to 2017, and the ART regimens used at that time may not be as effective as current regimens.

A note on this clone: No cognate antigen has been identified for it. No base-level quality is on record; no much larger clone is a single base apart.

The germline V gene (reference sequence) provides CDR1 PRHDT and CDR2 FYEKMQ. Including the terminal cysteine and phenylalanine, the CDR3 comprises 13 residues. Only the CDR3 region is kept as DNA, spanning 39 bases read in frame from base 1. V lost 6 bases and J lost 6 bases, and the count of bases not matched to a germline gene is 7. To be included, a participant needed at least one PBMC sample from before ART initiation plus at least two post-ART samples. All participants with HIV were treated in the United States of America. Cryopreserved samples of 1-10 million PBMC were thawed and washed before DNA extraction. At the time of the earliest PBMC sample, participants with HIV were aged between about 20 and 60 years. PBMC samples from each participant spanned 1-4 timepoints before ART initiation and 2-8 timepoints after ART initiation, with a median of 7 samples. For every participant, serial HIV viral load, CD4+ T-cell count, ART history and demographic data were obtained. Using a Qiagen kit on a QIAcube, genomic DNA was extracted from unsorted PBMC, with samples processed in batches of 12.

The immunoSEQ hsTCRB v3.0 assay was used at survey level resolution to sequence the TRB variable region. A depth of 40,000-50,000 T-cell genomes per sample was targeted for TRB sequencing. Pooled TRB libraries were sequenced on an Illumina MiSeq with a v3 150-cycle kit. The authors' pipeline ran thus. Repertoire analysis was run in R within a reproducible Nextflow workflow that covered QC, data transformation and analysis. Custom analyses were implemented in LymphoSeq2, an R package for AIRR-Seq data exploration. Several samples yielding fewer than 5000 total TRB sequences were excluded, leaving 150 to 200 analyzed HIV repertoires. Among the approximately 190 HIV repertoires that were kept, some 61 were collected before ART initiation and more than 120 were collected after ART initiation. Repertoires were downsampled to 5000 TRB nucleotide sequences, and summary statistics were averaged over 100 downsampling iterations. Only TRB sequences with CDR3 regions of at least seven amino acids were retained for analysis. Two measures captured diversity: a Shannon entropy-derived clonality score and the Gini coefficient. Repertoire networks linked the top 5000 CDR3 amino acid sequences whenever two sequences differed by an edit distance of one. For TRB CDR3 amino acid sequences, antigen specificity groups and MHC restriction were predicted with GLIPH2. Known CMV, EBV, HIV or tissue antigen associations were flagged by matching CDR3 amino acid sequences against VDJdb and McPAS-TCR. Pre-ART, post-ART and control groups were compared with Wilcoxon signed-rank tests and Holm-Bonferroni correction. TCRdb limited this immuneACCESS table to in-frame rearrangements with V and J called. A share of clones is missing; checked studies link under half to unresolved V genes, and the rest is unexplained. V and J calls and clone size are as listed in that table; D and trimming were resolved from the DNA. The table for this sample lists 20,000 or so clones; roughly 75% of them were counted only once. 13% to 15% of the sample comes from the top ten.

This receptor was taken from a woman in her 30s with HIV. Specimen: unsorted PBMCs, collected 2.9 years after starting antiretroviral therapy. The rearrangement combines TRBV13 with TRBJ2-7, with 8 bases in between that match TRBD1. The CDR3 region: CASSRQGLSEQYF. The DNA reads TGTGCCAGCAGTCGACAGGGGCTTAGCGAGCAGTACTTC. Full variable domain (CDR3 extended with the reference TRBV13 and TRBJ2-7 proteins): AAGVIQSPRHLIKEKRETATLKCYPIPRHDTVYWYQQGPGQDPQFLISFYEKMQSDKGSIPDRFSAQQFSDYHSELNMSSLELGDSALYFCASSRQGLSEQYFGPGTRLTVT.